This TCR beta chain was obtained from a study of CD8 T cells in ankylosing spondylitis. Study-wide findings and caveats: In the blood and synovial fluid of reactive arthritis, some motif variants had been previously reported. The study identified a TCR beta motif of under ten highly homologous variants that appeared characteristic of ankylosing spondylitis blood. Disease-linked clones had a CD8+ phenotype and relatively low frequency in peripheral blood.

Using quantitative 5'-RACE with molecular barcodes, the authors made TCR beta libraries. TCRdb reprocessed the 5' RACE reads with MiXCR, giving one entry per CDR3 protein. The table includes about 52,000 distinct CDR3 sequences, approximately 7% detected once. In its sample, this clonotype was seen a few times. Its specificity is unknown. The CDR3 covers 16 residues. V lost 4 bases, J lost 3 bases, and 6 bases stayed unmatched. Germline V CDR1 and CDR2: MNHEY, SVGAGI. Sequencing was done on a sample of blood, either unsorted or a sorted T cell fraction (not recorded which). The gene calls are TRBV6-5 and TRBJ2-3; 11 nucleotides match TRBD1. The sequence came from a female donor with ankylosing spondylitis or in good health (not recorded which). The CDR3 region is CASSLPGTGGTDTQYF. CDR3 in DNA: TGTGCCAGCAGTTTACCCGGGACAGGGGGAACAGATACGCAGTATTTT.